The 3 T cell receptor beta chains below all came from one sample that was sequenced in a study of human T cells and chemical hapten exposure. TCRdb re-analysed the RACE reads in MiXCR, keeping a single row per CDR3 protein. This repertoire shows a few hundred thousand distinct CDR3 sequences, around 5.5% found once; its top ten account for around 8.8%. Stated time point: pre-sensitization, week 0. Treatment noted: therapeutic diphenylcyclopropenone sensitization with weekly scalp DPC. Sequenced material: whole blood, taken in connection with sensitization to the hapten diphenylcyclopropenone (DPC). All receptors come from a young woman with alopecia areata. Some clones in this sample may be carry-over from other donors' samples.

The DNA of the CDR3 is TGTGCCAGCAGCATTACCGGGACTAGTCTTACGCAGTATTTT. Translation gives CASSITGTSLTQYF. The chain carries TRBV11-2 and TRBJ2-3; 8 bases are a match to TRBD2. V shed 5 bases and J 8 bases; nucleotides not matched to a gene: 9. Germline V gives CDR1 SGHAT, CDR2 FQNNGV. The CDR3 runs to 14 residues.

This clonotype was counted many times. The V and J genes are TRBV7-2 and TRBJ1-2, with D unresolved. Germline V lookup: CDR1 SGHTA, CDR2 FQGNSA. This CDR3 contains 12 residues. Trimming cost V 5 bases and J 4 bases, with 8 bases left between them. The CDR3 here is CASSLGPYGYTF. CDR3 nucleotide sequence: TGTGCCAGCAGCCTAGGTCCCTATGGCTACACCTTC.

The rearrangement uses TRBV20-1 and TRBJ1-2; D is undetermined. Looked up from germline, CDR1 is DFQATT and CDR2 is SNEGSKA (reference sequence). The CDR3 loop spans 13 amino acids. The V end was cut by 0 bases, the J end by 6 bases, with 11 bases between. The CDR3, as DNA: TGCAGTGCTAGAGAGACCGTAATGGATGGCTACACCTTC. Residues: CSARETVMDGYTF.